Listed below are T cell receptor beta chains from one sample, sequenced in a study of T cells after yellow fever vaccination. TCRdb reprocessed the 5' RACE reads via MiXCR and lists one record per CDR3 protein. Of about 47,000 distinct CDR3 sequences listed, about 7.9% are singletons. Sequenced material: CD8+ T cells sorted from PBMCs, taken approximately 15 days after the first yellow fever vaccination. The receptors were gathered from a man aged 18-30 years who received the YFV17D yellow fever vaccine. Each CDR3 is given with its conserved first and last residue. A D gene is named only where the DNA matches it firmly. The listing skips clone size in some rows; elsewhere it reads once, few, many or a size class.

d_gene	v_gene	j_gene	abundance	CDR3aa	CDR3nt
-	TRBV13	TRBJ1-1	many	CASSRLGVEIGFF	TGTGCCAGCAGCCGCTTAGGGGTGGAGATTGGTTTCTTT
TRBD1	TRBV7-6	TRBJ2-1	many	CASSSLDRGPGNEQFF	TGTGCCAGCAGCTCCCTCGACAGGGGGCCGGGGAATGAGCAGTTCTTC
-	TRBV20-1	TRBJ1-4	few	CSARVNLPTREKLFF	TGCAGTGCTAGAGTCAACCTACCAACTAGAGAAAAACTGTTTTTT
TRBD1	TRBV6-2/TRBV6-3	TRBJ1-5	many	CASTNDRGQDQPQHF	TGTGCCAGCACCAATGACAGGGGGCAAGATCAGCCCCAGCATTTT
-	TRBV7-2	TRBJ2-3	many	CASSSRTQRSTDTQYF	TGTGCCAGCAGCTCACGGACTCAACGGAGCACAGATACGCAGTATTTT
-	TRBV19	TRBJ2-1	-	CASSINGLDYNEQFF	TGTGCCAGTAGTATAAATGGGCTCGACTACAATGAGCAGTTCTTC
-	TRBV4-1	TRBJ1-3	many	CASSQEVTRENTIYF	TGCGCCAGCAGCCAAGAAGTAACGCGAGAGAACACCATATATTTT
-	TRBV11-1	TRBJ2-2	many	CASSPPGLLNTGELFF	TGTGCCAGCAGCCCGCCGGGGTTATTGAACACCGGGGAGCTGTTTTTT
-	TRBV15	TRBJ2-7	many	CATSRDPQVLEDSPYEQYF	TGTGCCACCAGCAGAGATCCCCAAGTCCTTGAGGATTCCCCCTACGAGCAGTACTTC
TRBD2	TRBV13	TRBJ2-5	many	CASSPRTSGVETQYF	TGTGCCAGCAGCCCCCGGACTAGCGGGGTTGAGACCCAGTACTTC
-	TRBV4-3	TRBJ2-1	-	CASSQAIWRGTEYNEQFF	TGCGCCAGCAGCCAAGCGATTTGGAGGGGGACAGAATACAATGAGCAGTTCTTC
TRBD1	TRBV6-2/TRBV6-3	TRBJ2-7	-	CASSIPGQGFSSYEQYF	TGTGCCAGCAGTATACCGGGACAGGGGTTCAGCTCCTACGAGCAGTACTTC
-	TRBV20-1	TRBJ2-3	many	CSAREGLASQYF	TGCAGTGCTAGAGAGGGGCTAGCTTCGCAGTATTTT
-	TRBV6-2/TRBV6-3	TRBJ2-1	many	CASSSGNHNEQFF	TGTGCCAGCAGTTCCGGGAACCACAATGAGCAGTTCTTC
TRBD2	TRBV7-9	TRBJ2-1	many	CASSLAGVYNEQFF	TGTGCCAGCAGCCTAGCGGGGGTCTACAATGAGCAGTTCTTC
-	TRBV3-1	TRBJ1-2	-	CATSQDTAGFTF	TGTGCCACCTCCCAAGATACGGCAGGGTTCACCTTC
-	TRBV28	TRBJ2-2	many	CASSFWFGAGELFF	-
TRBD2	TRBV29-1	TRBJ2-2	many	CSVTGRGTGELFF	TGCAGCGTTACCGGGAGGGGCACCGGGGAGCTGTTTTTT
-	TRBV6-5	TRBJ2-1	many	CASTIGNEQFF	TGTGCCAGCACCATAGGGAATGAGCAGTTCTTC
-	TRBV6-2/TRBV6-3	TRBJ2-3	many	CASAFGWDTQYF	TGTGCCAGCGCCTTCGGGTGGGATACGCAGTATTTT
-	TRBV4-1	TRBJ2-1	many	CASSQDGGGLSYNEQFF	TGCGCCAGCAGCCAAGATGGCGGGGGCCTCTCCTACAATGAGCAGTTCTTC
-	TRBV7-9	TRBJ2-3	few	CASSLEVSWDTQYF	TGTGCCAGCAGCTTAGAGGTTAGCTGGGATACGCAGTATTTT
TRBD2	TRBV9	TRBJ2-7	many	CASSVAASGVYEQYF	TGTGCCAGCAGCGTAGCGGCTAGCGGGGTCTACGAGCAGTACTTC
-	TRBV10-3	TRBJ1-2	many	CAISEDEGPNYTF	TGTGCCATCAGTGAGGATGAAGGGCCTAACTACACCTTC
-	TRBV29-1	TRBJ2-3	many	CSVDGSNSDTQYF	TGCAGCGTTGACGGTTCGAACTCAGATACGCAGTATTTT
TRBD2	TRBV9	TRBJ2-5	-	CASSVGTSGKTQYF	TGTGCCAGCAGCGTGGGGACTAGCGGAAAGACCCAGTACTTC
TRBD1	TRBV7-9	TRBJ1-2	many	CASSHGTANGYTF	TGTGCCAGCAGCCACGGGACAGCGAATGGCTACACCTTC
-	TRBV12-3/TRBV12-4	TRBJ1-6	many	CASSPRGDTYNSPLHF	TGTGCCAGCAGCCCGAGGGGGGATACCTATAATTCACCCCTCCACTTT
-	TRBV5-5	TRBJ2-2	many	CASLDRNTGELFF	TGTGCCAGCCTTGACCGGAACACCGGGGAGCTGTTTTTT
-	TRBV11-2	TRBJ2-7	few	CASTQFAALQMGYEQYF	TGTGCCAGCACCCAGTTCGCTGCTTTACAAATGGGCTACGAGCAGTACTTC
-	TRBV12-3/TRBV12-4	TRBJ2-3	many	CASGSGDTQYF	TGTGCCAGCGGGTCAGGCGATACGCAGTATTTT
-	TRBV12-5	TRBJ2-3	many	CASGLMGSVGTDTQYF	TGTGCTAGTGGTTTGATGGGGTCCGTCGGCACAGATACGCAGTATTTT
-	TRBV11-2	TRBJ2-5	many	CASSSTPQGLYGETQYF	TGTGCCAGCAGCTCTACCCCCCAGGGGCTATACGGGGAGACCCAGTACTTC
TRBD1	TRBV5-1	TRBJ2-1	many	CASSSGQNNEQFF	TGCGCCAGCAGCTCGGGACAGAACAATGAGCAGTTCTTC
-	TRBV12-3/TRBV12-4	TRBJ2-7	many	CASSLRGYYEQYF	TGTGCCAGCAGTTTGCGGGGTTACTACGAGCAGTACTTC
-	TRBV5-6	TRBJ1-4	many	CASSSPGATNEKLFF	TGTGCCAGCAGTTCACCAGGGGCAACTAATGAAAAACTGTTTTTT
TRBD2	TRBV3-1	TRBJ2-3	many	CASTPGLAGEKYTDTQYF	TGTGCCAGCACCCCCGGACTAGCGGGGGAGAAGTACACAGATACGCAGTATTTT
-	TRBV10-3	TRBJ2-7	many	CAISEDPGLHYEQYF	TGTGCCATCAGTGAGGACCCGGGACTCCACTACGAGCAGTACTTC
-	TRBV7-8	TRBJ2-5	few	CASSLALETQYF	TGTGCCAGCAGCTTAGCCCTAGAGACCCAGTACTTC
-	TRBV7-2	TRBJ1-1	many	CASSLDIGLFTEAFF	TGTGCCAGCAGCTTAGATATAGGCCTCTTCACTGAAGCTTTCTTT
TRBD2	TRBV13	TRBJ2-5	few	CASSQTSGGIKETQYF	TGTGCCAGCAGCCAAACTAGCGGGGGTATAAAAGAGACCCAGTACTTC
-	TRBV6-5	TRBJ2-2	many	CASSYVRVNGELFF	TGTGCCAGCAGTTACGTCAGGGTAAACGGGGAGCTGTTTTTT
-	TRBV11-2	TRBJ1-1	-	CASSPKAPEQGTRGKDTEAFF	TGTGCCAGCAGCCCTAAAGCCCCTGAACAAGGGACCCGAGGGAAAGACACTGAAGCTTTCTTT
-	TRBV6-5	TRBJ2-2	many	CASRVSDGNTGELFF	TGTGCCAGCAGAGTTTCCGACGGGAACACCGGGGAGCTGTTTTTT
-	TRBV7-8	TRBJ2-3	many	CASSIAGFTDTQYF	TGTGCCAGCAGCATCGCAGGGTTCACAGATACGCAGTATTTT
-	TRBV12-3/TRBV12-4	TRBJ2-5	many	CASRRGAETKETQYF	TGTGCCAGTAGGAGAGGGGCGGAAACAAAAGAGACCCAGTACTTC
-	TRBV7-6	TRBJ1-4	many	CASSLEGEALFF	TGTGCCAGCAGCTTAGAAGGGGAAGCGCTGTTTTTT
-	TRBV15	TRBJ1-1	many	CATSRLLGTNTEAFF	TGTGCCACCAGTCGACTACTGGGGACAAACACTGAAGCTTTCTTT
TRBD2	TRBV9	TRBJ2-1	many	CASSPGGAPYNEQFF	TGTGCCAGCAGTCCGGGGGGGGCCCCCTACAATGAGCAGTTCTTC
TRBD2	TRBV4-2	TRBJ2-1	many	CASSSRLGLAGSDEQFF	TGTGCCAGCAGCTCCAGACTGGGACTAGCGGGGAGCGATGAGCAGTTCTTC
-	TRBV7-6	TRBJ2-2	-	CASSLVGQGTGELFF	TGTGCCAGCAGCTTAGTGGGGCAGGGCACCGGGGAGCTGTTTTTT
TRBD1	TRBV7-9	TRBJ2-3	many	CARETGDIGNDTQYF	TGTGCCAGAGAGACAGGGGACATCGGGAACGATACGCAGTATTTT
TRBD1	TRBV9	TRBJ2-4	many	CASSVASPHYIGTAVSIQYF	TGTGCCAGCAGCGTAGCATCACCGCACTACATTGGGACAGCCGTGAGCATTCAGTACTTC